This T cell receptor beta chain comes out of a study of human T cells and chemical hapten exposure. Study-wide results and limits: Expanded TCRs clustered into significantly more large CDR3 similarity groups than controls, the analysis revealed.

Time point of the sample: pre-sensitization, week 0. The treatment denotes: therapeutic diphenylcyclopropenone sensitization with weekly scalp DPC. Whole blood that had not been fractionated was the source of extracted total RNA. Blood collection happened ahead of applying each patch test. For the library, individual cDNA molecules each received unique molecular identifiers. The authors' processing: TCR counts had a median of approximately 87,000 per sample and spanned roughly 23,224 to 750,000. TCRdb used MiXCR to reprocess the RACE reads, holding one entry per CDR3 protein. V and J calls and clone size were set by TCRdb, not the authors. The data contain some 36,000 distinct CDR3 sequences, approximately 10% of them singletons. Trimming took off 0 bases at V and 3 bases at J, with 5 bases between the two ends. The length of the CDR3 is 13 residues. CDR1 and CDR2 from the germline V gene are LGHNA and YSLEER.

This clonotype was found a few times. The target antigen is unknown. This sample comprised whole blood, obtained in connection with sensitization to the hapten diphenylcyclopropenone (DPC). The receptor was isolated from a man in his forties or fifties with alopecia areata. Some clones in this sample may be carry-over from other donors' samples. V and J are TRBV4-3 and TRBJ1-1; no definite D call. CDR3 nucleotides: TGCGCCAGCAGCCAAGATGCCGACACTGAAGCTTTCTTT. As protein: CASSQDADTEAFF.